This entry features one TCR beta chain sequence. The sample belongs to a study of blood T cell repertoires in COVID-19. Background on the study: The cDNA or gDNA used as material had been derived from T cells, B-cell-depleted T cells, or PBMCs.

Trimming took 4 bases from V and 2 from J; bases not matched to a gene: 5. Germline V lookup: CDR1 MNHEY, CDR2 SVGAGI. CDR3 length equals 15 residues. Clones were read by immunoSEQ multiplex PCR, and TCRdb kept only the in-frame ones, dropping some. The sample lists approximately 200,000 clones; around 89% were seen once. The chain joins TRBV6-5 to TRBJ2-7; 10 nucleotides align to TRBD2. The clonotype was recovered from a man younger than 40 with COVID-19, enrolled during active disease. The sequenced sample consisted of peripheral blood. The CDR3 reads CASSSTSGPTYEQYF. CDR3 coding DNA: TGTGCCAGCAGTTCGACTAGCGGGCCCACCTACGAGCAGTACTTC.